The clone carrying this T cell receptor beta chain is labeled medium-sized based on frequency. Its target is unknown. This sample is part of a study of CXCR3-negative and CXCR3-positive naive CD8 T cells. The CDR3 consists of 13 residues. Germline V gene data show CDR1 as SGHRS and CDR2 as YFSETQ. 5' RACE that incorporated UMI labels was used to prepare the TRB cDNA libraries. Reanalyzing the 5' RACE reads, TCRdb keeps one entry per CDR3 protein, without DNA. The sample holds about 6,800 distinct CDR3 sequences. Study-wide findings and caveats: PBMCs showed partially decreased CXCR3 expression after cryopreservation, and most assays used fresh PBMCs. Both naive subsets had comparably high diversity; memory CD8+ cells much lower. TRB CDR3s of CXCR3-positive naive cells were more hydrophobic than those of CXCR3-negative naive cells.

What was sequenced was naive CXCR3+ CD8+ T cells from blood. The subset here: CD45RO-CCR7+CD27+CD95- naive CD8+ T cells expressing CXCR3 (TNR3+). The chain recombines TRBV5-1 with TRBJ2-1; TCRdb's D gene call, TRBD2, goes unchecked for lack of DNA. The sequence was collected from a human donor in good health. Some clones in this sample may be carry-over from other donors' samples. The CDR3 sequence is CASSPGLNNEQFF.